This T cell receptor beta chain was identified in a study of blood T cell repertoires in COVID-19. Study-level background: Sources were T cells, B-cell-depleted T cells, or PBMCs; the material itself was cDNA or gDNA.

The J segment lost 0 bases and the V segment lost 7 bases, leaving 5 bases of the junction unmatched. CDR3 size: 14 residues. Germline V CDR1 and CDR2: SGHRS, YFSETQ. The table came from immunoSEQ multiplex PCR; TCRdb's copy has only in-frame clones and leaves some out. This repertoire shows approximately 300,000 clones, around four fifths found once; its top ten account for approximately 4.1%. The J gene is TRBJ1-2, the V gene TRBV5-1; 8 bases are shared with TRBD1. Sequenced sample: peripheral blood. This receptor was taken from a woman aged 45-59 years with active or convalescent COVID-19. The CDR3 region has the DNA TGCGCCAGCGGAGGGGACAGGACTAACTATGGCTACACCTTC. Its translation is CASGGDRTNYGYTF.